These 27 T cell receptor beta chains originate from one sample sequenced in a study of T cells in Graves' hyperthyroidism and ophthalmopathy. There were TCR beta CDR3 regions amplified from RNA transcripts. Using the HTBI primer set, a first-round RT-PCR was run on the TCR CDR3. Via MiXCR, TCRdb re-called the multiplex PCR reads, giving one row per CDR3 protein. The sample carries roughly 660,000 distinct CDR3 sequences, 15% to 20% recorded once. What was sequenced was blood. These receptor sequences come from a man aged 45-65 years with Graves' hyperthyroidism.

This chain links TRBV7-2 with TRBJ2-1, with unresolved D. V dropped 5 bases and J dropped 8 bases, with 16 bases sitting between them. CDR1 and CDR2 (germline): SGHTA, FQGNSA. This CDR3 is 14 amino acids long. DNA for the CDR3: TGTGCCAGCAGCCACCCTCAAACGTGGGATGAGCAGTTCTTC. It translates to CASSHPQTWDEQFF.

This clonotype was seen more than once but under ten times. One base away lies a much larger clone, so this may be a sequencing read error. The gene calls are TRBV28 and TRBJ2-3; 7 bases line up with TRBD1. Germline CDR1 reads MDHEN; CDR2 reads SYDVKM. J lost 1 base, V lost 1 base, and 2 bases had no gene match. The CDR3 is 15 residues long. In DNA form, the CDR3 reads TGTGCCAGCAGTTTATCTACAGGGGGCACAGATACGCAGTATTTT. Translated: CASSLSTGGTDTQYF.

Comments on this clonotype: The junction and the germline gene differ at one end; a read error may be behind it. The DNA of the CDR3 is TGCGCCAGCGGCTTCGGACTAGCCTTCTCCTACGAGCAGTACTTC. This translates into CASGFGLAFSYEQYF. The V and J genes are TRBV5-1 and TRBJ2-7; 8 positions agree with TRBD2. The CDR3 length is 15 residues. The V gene's germline CDR1 is SGHRS and CDR2 YFSETQ.

This clonotype was observed at least ten times. This chain connects TRBV4-2 to TRBJ2-2; D is unclear. The CDR3 consists of 15 residues. CDR1 and CDR2 (germline): LGHNA, YNFKEQ. V lost 0 bases and J 4 bases, leaving 9 bases between the germline ends. CDR3 loop: CASSQDGTGTGELFF. CDR3 in DNA: TGTGCCAGCAGCCAAGACGGAACTGGCACCGGGGAGCTGTTTTTT.

This chain links TRBV20-1 with TRBJ2-6; 9 nucleotides align to TRBD2. V trimming: 3 bases; J trimming: 4 bases; junction bases outside the gene matches: 4. CDR1 is DFQATT, CDR2 SNEGSKA, per germline (reference sequence). The CDR3 consists of 15 residues. The CDR3 sequence is CSASTSGRGANVLTF. The CDR3 nucleotides read TGCAGTGCTAGTACTAGCGGGCGGGGGGCCAACGTCCTGACTTTC.

This clonotype was counted ten times or more. The gene calls are TRBV24-1 and TRBJ1-5; 7 bases match TRBD1. The germline V gene encodes CDR1 KGHDR and CDR2 SFDVKD. With 5 bases clipped from V and 5 bases from J, the junction kept 5 bases outside the gene matches. The CDR3 runs to 14 residues. Here the CDR3 DNA reads TGTGCCACCAGTGTCGCCGACAGGGATCAGCCCCAGCATTTT. Protein product: CATSVADRDQPQHF.

This clonotype was counted a few times. This rearrangement joins TRBV28 to TRBJ1-1, with a tentative D call TRBD1 (5 bases). CDR1 is MDHEN and CDR2 is SYDVKM in the germline V gene. Trimming removed 4 bases at V and 2 bases at J, with 11 bases between. The length of the CDR3 is 14 residues. For the CDR3, the DNA is TGTGCCAGCAGTTATAACAGGATTAACACTGAAGCTTTCTTT. Translated, it gives CASSYNRINTEAFF. Variable domain in full (rest from reference TRBV28 and TRBJ1-1): DVKVTQSSRYLVKRTGEKVFLECVQDMDHENMFWYRQDPGLGLRLIYFSYDVKMKEKGDIPEGYSVSREKKERFSLILESASTNQTSMYLCASSYNRINTEAFFGQGTRLTVV.

The V call is TRBV11-2, the J call TRBJ2-2, with 10 positions matching TRBD2. J gave up 2 bases and V 3 bases, and 9 bases lay outside the gene matches. The V gene's germline CDR1 is SGHAT and CDR2 FQNNGV. This CDR3 has 18 residues. This CDR3 is CASSFSLRTSGNTGELFF. CDR3 DNA: TGTGCCAGCAGCTTCAGTTTACGGACTAGCGGCAACACCGGGGAGCTGTTTTTT.

There are many counts of this clonotype. The CDR3 nucleotides read TGCGCCAGCACTGGGACTAGCGGGAGTCATACCGGGGAGCTGTTTTTT. It is translated as CASTGTSGSHTGELFF. The genes are TRBV10-2 and TRBJ2-2, with 14 bases fitting TRBD2. V was clipped by 7 bases and J by 5 bases; unmatched bases: 6. The CDR3 has 16 residues. In germline, CDR1 is WSHSY, CDR2 SAAADI.

The rearrangement joins TRBV29-1 to TRBJ2-7; 10 positions agree with TRBD1. V lost 3 bases to trimming and J lost 3 bases; unmatched junction nucleotides: 5. This CDR3 has 14 residues. Germline V gene lookup returns CDR1 SQVTM and CDR2 ANQGSEA. CDR3 coding DNA: TGCAGCGTTGAGCGGACAGGGGGGATCTACGAGCAGTACTTC. Translation: CSVERTGGIYEQYF.

This clonotype showed up many times. The chain recombines TRBV28 with TRBJ2-1; D not resolved. With 3 bases removed from V and 7 bases from J, the gap between germline ends came to 10 bases. Germline values: CDR1 MDHEN, CDR2 SYDVKM. The CDR3 covers 13 residues. The CDR3 loop reads CASSLNPLNEQFF. The CDR3 nucleotides are TGTGCCAGCAGTTTGAACCCGCTAAATGAGCAGTTCTTC.

This clonotype was seen only a few times. The rearrangement links TRBV19 to TRBJ2-1; 13 bases align to TRBD2. The germline V gene encodes CDR1 LNHDA and CDR2 SQIVND (reference sequence). CDR3 size: 17 residues. The V and J ends lost 5 bases and 10 bases, in that order; junction bases with no gene match: 14. The CDR3 loop is CASSPNYPGLAGREQFF. Written as DNA, the CDR3 is TGTGCCAGTAGTCCTAATTACCCGGGACTAGCGGGAAGGGAGCAGTTCTTC.

This sequence joins TRBV5-6 and TRBJ1-2; D gene uncertain. The V gene lost 4 bases and the J gene lost 4 bases, with 20 bases spanning the gap. Germline V CDR1 and CDR2: SGHDT, YYEEEE. The CDR3 consists of 16 residues. The chain's CDR3 is CASSPTAKVSFYGYTF. In nucleotides, the CDR3 is TGTGCCAGCAGCCCGACCGCGAAGGTGTCCTTCTATGGCTACACCTTC.

At least ten counts were recorded for this clonotype. The chain joins TRBV10-3 to TRBJ1-1; possible D gene TRBD1, 5 bases. The V end lost 7 bases, the J end lost 2 bases, and 11 bases lay between the germline ends. Germline CDR1 ENHRY, CDR2 SYGVKD. This CDR3 is built from 13 residues. CDR3 coding DNA: TGTGCCATCATGGAGACAGTAAACACTGAAGCTTTCTTT. Translation: CAIMETVNTEAFF.

The sample holds many counts of this clonotype. This chain connects TRBV7-2 to TRBJ2-1; D is unclear. Germline V gene sequence: CDR1 SGHTA, CDR2 FQGNSA. This CDR3 has 14 residues. V was shortened by 4 bases and J by 10 bases, with 17 bases between the two germline ends. Here the CDR3 reads CASSSPGPSGEQFF. The CDR3 DNA reads TGTGCCAGCAGCTCCCCGGGCCCCTCCGGCGAGCAGTTCTTC.

In this sample, this clonotype turned up many times. The V call is TRBV27, the J call TRBJ2-7; 7 bases match TRBD2. The V and J ends lost 2 bases and 2 bases, in that order; junction bases with no gene match: 12. Germline V gene data show CDR1 as MNHEY and CDR2 as SMNVEV (reference sequence). The CDR3 totals 17 residues. The CDR3 sequence is CASSLMGTGRSPYEQYF. The DNA of the CDR3 is TGTGCCAGCAGTTTAATGGGCACCGGGAGGTCCCCCTACGAGCAGTACTTC.

V is TRBV20-1 and J is TRBJ2-2; D is uncertain. Between the trimmed V and J ends, which lost 6 bases and 5 bases, there was a span of 7 bases. The germline gives CDR1 DFQATT, CDR2 SNEGSKA (reference sequence). This CDR3 is built from 11 residues. The CDR3 DNA is TGCAGTGCCGAAAGGACCGGGGAGCTGTTTTTT. Translation: CSAERTGELFF.

This clonotype was counted at least ten times. The gene calls are TRBV6-2 or TRBV6-3 and TRBJ2-7; D may be TRBD2 (6 bases). Deletions cut 6 bases from V and 0 bases from J, with 18 bases between. CDR3 length: 16 amino acids. Looked up from germline, CDR1 is MNHEY and CDR2 is SVGEGT. In DNA, the CDR3 is TGTGCCAGCAGACCTCTCCAGGGACTGCCCTCCTACGAGCAGTACTTC. It codes for CASRPLQGLPSYEQYF.

The rearrangement links TRBV20-1 to TRBJ2-7; D is unresolved. V gave up 3 bases and J gave up 4 bases, with 13 bases separating them. Germline assignment: CDR1 DFQATT and CDR2 SNEGSKA (reference sequence). This CDR3 contains 13 residues. CDR3 nucleotide sequence: TGCAGTGCTAGTGCCCCGGTAGGTTACGAGCAGTACTTC. Protein product: CSASAPVGYEQYF.

The chain employs TRBV12-3 or TRBV12-4 and TRBJ2-5, with a possible D match to TRBD2 (6 bases). The CDR3 runs to 14 residues. V was shortened by 7 bases and J by 4 bases, with 16 bases between the two germline ends. The CDR3 bases are TGTGCCAGCACCACCGAGGTCGGGAGAGAGACCCAGTACTTC. It is translated as CASTTEVGRETQYF.

The chain combines TRBV11-2 with TRBJ1-5; D gene uncertain. Trimming removed 4 bases at V and 3 bases at J, with 7 bases between. Germline V lookup: CDR1 SGHAT, CDR2 FQNNGV. This CDR3 region has 13 residues. Here the CDR3 reads CASSSLDNQPQHF. The CDR3, as DNA: TGTGCCAGCAGCTCCCTAGACAATCAGCCCCAGCATTTT. Full variable domain (outside the CDR3, taken from reference TRBV11-2 and TRBJ1-5): EAGVAQSPRYKIIEKRQSVAFWCNPISGHATLYWYQQILGQGPKLLIQFQNNGVVDDSQLPKDRFSAERLKGVDSTLKIQPAKLEDSAVYLCASSSLDNQPQHFGDGTRLSIL.

This rearrangement joins TRBV14 to TRBJ2-7; TRBD2 matches at 7 bases. From germline, CDR1 is SGHDN and CDR2 FVKESK. This CDR3 contains 16 residues. Trimming cost V 0 bases and J 2 bases; bases outside gene matches: 7. The CDR3 DNA sequence: TGTGCCAGCAGCCAAGATAACAGCGGGGTTACCTACGAGCAGTACTTC. This encodes CASSQDNSGVTYEQYF.

This clonotype appeared many times. V gene TRBV11-2 combines with J gene TRBJ2-7; TRBD2 matches 9 bases. The V segment lost 2 bases and the J segment 2 bases; nucleotides outside the gene matches: 7. Germline CDR1 and CDR2: SGHAT and FQNNGV. The CDR3 extends over 16 amino acids. CDR3 sequence reads: CASSLLLSGSTYEQYF. CDR3 sequence (DNA): TGTGCCAGCAGCTTACTACTTAGCGGGAGTACCTACGAGCAGTACTTC.

This rearrangement joins TRBV4-1 to TRBJ2-1; tentatively, D is TRBD2 (6 bases). The CDR3 is 17 residues long. With 0 bases removed from V and 5 bases from J, the gap between germline ends came to 17 bases. Looked up from germline, CDR1 is MGHRA and CDR2 is YSYEKL. This CDR3 reads CASSQERIAGRNNEQFF. In DNA, the CDR3 is TGCGCCAGCAGCCAAGAAAGGATTGCGGGAAGAAACAATGAGCAGTTCTTC.

The chain has TRBV7-9 and TRBJ2-6; D gene uncertain. The CDR3 totals 15 residues. In germline, CDR1 is SEHNR, CDR2 FQNEAQ (reference sequence). V shed 5 bases and J shed 0 bases, with 8 bases lying between them. In DNA form, the CDR3 reads TGTGCCAGCAGCGCGACCCGCTCTGGGGCCAACGTCCTGACTTTC. It translates to CASSATRSGANVLTF.

The sample holds many counts of this clonotype. The chain has TRBV30 and TRBJ2-1; D unclear. Trimming took 7 bases from V and 2 from J, leaving 15 bases between them. The CDR3 length is 14 residues. In germline, CDR1 is GTSNPN, CDR2 SVGIG (reference sequence). In DNA, the CDR3 is TGTGCCTTCGGTAGAATCCCCACCTACAATGAGCAGTTCTTC. Translating gives CAFGRIPTYNEQFF.

The J gene is TRBJ1-2, the V gene TRBV19; no reliable D call. The CDR3 loop spans 14 amino acids. Germline V gives CDR1 LNHDA, CDR2 SQIVND (reference sequence). Trimming removed 6 bases at V and 4 bases at J, with 15 bases between. CDR3 coding DNA: TGTGCCAGTAGGCCTATTGAGGCGATCTATGGCTACACCTTC. As protein: CASRPIEAIYGYTF.